The clone carrying this T cell receptor (beta chain) was seen at least ten times. This record comes from a study of early T cells in non-severe SARS-CoV-2 infection. The V gene lost 4 bases and the J gene lost 0 bases, with 9 bases spanning the gap. Germline V CDR1 and CDR2: SEHNR, FQNEAQ (reference sequence). This CDR3 spans 14 amino acids. TCRdb ran MiXCR on the 5' RACE reads and lists one entry per CDR3 protein. The table records over 25,000 distinct CDR3 sequences, about 4.2% of them present only once. Material: whole blood. This chain joins TRBV7-9 and TRBJ1-1, with a weak D call TRBD1 (6 bases). The receptor comes from an adult who was a healthcare worker with PCR-confirmed SARS-CoV-2 infection or an uninfected control (not recorded which). Here the CDR3 reads CASSSGTLNTEAFF. DNA of the CDR3: TGTGCCAGCAGCTCAGGGACACTGAACACTGAAGCTTTCTTT.